The sequence of this T cell receptor beta chain was determined in a study of T cells in Graves' hyperthyroidism and ophthalmopathy. The V and J ends lost 4 bases and 0 bases, in that order; junction bases with no gene match: 3. The CDR3 is 14 amino acids. Per germline, CDR1 ENHRY and CDR2 SYGVKD. The CDR3 regions of TCR beta were amplified from RNA transcripts. The HTBI primer set was used in a first-round RT-PCR of the TCR CDR3. TCRdb ran MiXCR on the multiplex PCR reads and lists one entry per CDR3 protein. Counted here are more than 550,000 distinct CDR3 sequences, about 45% occurring once; the ten biggest clones make up approximately 7.2%. This clonotype was counted ten times or more.

The TCR comes from an adult man with Graves' disease, either hyperthyroidism or ophthalmopathy (not recorded which). The genes are TRBV10-3 and TRBJ2-7; 7 bases line up with TRBD2. The sample taken for sequencing was peripheral blood or thyroid tissue (not recorded which). The DNA of the CDR3 is TGTGCCATCAGTGGAACGGGGGGCTCCTACGAGCAGTACTTC. As protein: CAISGTGGSYEQYF.